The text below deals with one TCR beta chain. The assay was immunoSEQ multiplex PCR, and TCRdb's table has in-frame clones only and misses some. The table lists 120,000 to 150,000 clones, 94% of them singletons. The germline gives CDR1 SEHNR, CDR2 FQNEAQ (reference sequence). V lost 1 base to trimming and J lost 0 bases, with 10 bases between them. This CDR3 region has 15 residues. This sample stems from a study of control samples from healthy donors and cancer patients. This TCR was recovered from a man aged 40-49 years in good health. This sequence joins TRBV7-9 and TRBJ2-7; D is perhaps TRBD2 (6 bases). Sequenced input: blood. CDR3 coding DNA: TGTGCCAGCAGCTTAGAATGGGGGGACTCCTACGAGCAGTACTTC. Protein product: CASSLEWGDSYEQYF.